This T cell receptor beta chain stems from a study of regulatory T cells in long-lasting Graves disease (dated by TCRdb to the early 2020s). Regarding the research as a whole: Persistent Graves' disease was defined as persistently positive TSH receptor autoantibodies together with antithyroid drug treatment for over 5 years. Persistent Graves' disease patients were compared with newly diagnosed Graves' disease patients by peripheral blood TCR sequencing and RNA sequencing. The study was registered as a clinical trial and conducted in China. A total of around 35 samples underwent TCR sequencing: about 13 from persistent and roughly 20 from newly diagnosed Graves' disease patients. Antithyroid drugs had been taken for approximately 10 years on average by persistent Graves' disease patients in the clinical cohort.

Beyond this particular receptor, the publication reports: Sequencing and analysis were restricted to the TCR beta chain. Compared with newly diagnosed patients, patients with persistent Graves' disease had lower TCR Shannon entropy and fewer highly expanded clones, which suggests clonal expansion. A larger number of public clonotypes was shared among persistent patients (under 3,000) than among newly diagnosed patients (approximately 930). As a limitation, the authors acknowledged that the small sample size may reduce accuracy. TRBV28, TRBJ1-2 and TRBJ2-5 were preferentially used in persistent disease, while TRBV20-1 and TRBJ2-1 were favored in newly diagnosed disease. The study examined only peripheral blood because the primary lesion, thyroid tissue, could not be accessed.

Including the terminal cysteine and phenylalanine, the CDR3 comprises 13 residues. Of all the DNA, just the CDR3 is kept, 39 bases in frame from base 1. V is cut by 5 bases and J by 1 base, and the space between the germline ends is 9 bases. Taken from the germline V gene, the CDR1 and CDR2 loops are SGHRS and YFSETQ. The sample's time point label, in plain terms: persistent/refractory GD, antithyroid drugs over 5 years with positive TRAb. For both TCR sequencing and RNA sequencing, RNA was extracted from PBMCs using TRIzol. The diagnosis of Graves' disease followed American Thyroid Association guidelines. Recruitment of patients was carried out at an endocrinology department in Xi'an, China. From each patient, approximately 9.9 milliliters of peripheral blood was collected into an EDTA anticoagulant tube. PBMCs were isolated by Ficoll Paque Plus density gradient separation without further T cell sorting. RNA quality was checked with an Agilent 2100 Bioanalyzer and agarose gel, and concentration with a NanoDrop 2000.

The receptor library was made with multiplex PCR. The sequencing machine was an Illumina HiSeq 4000. CDR3 regions were amplified by Arm-PCR with iRepertoire HTBI primers to construct TCR beta libraries. Gel purification was performed on PCR products prior to sequencing. The paper's processing steps were these. Gene usage analysis of CDR3 amino acid clonotypes relied on the roughly 60 TRBV and fewer than 15 TRBJ segments identified across samples. Filtered high-quality paired reads were merged into contigs using COPE and FqMerger. BLAST was used to align contigs to IMGT TRBV, TRBD and TRBJ reference genes, and CDR3 was defined according to IMGT. Any clonotype with a frequency above 0.1% was classified as a highly expanded clone. Shannon entropy was used to measure repertoire diversity, and the Gini coefficient was used to measure V-J evenness. A clonotype was considered public if more than one individual shared it. TCRdb reworked the public reads: Q25 trimming with fastp, MiXCR clone assembly, productive beta chains retained. Entries that share a CDR3 protein sequence are merged under the most common genes and DNA. The V and J calls follow TCRdb's processing rather than the paper's. The sample data list about 660,000 distinct CDR3 sequences, and approximately 31% of these were observed just once. Around 40% of the sample rests with the top ten.

In the case of this clonotype: Its antigen is currently not known. No qualities accompany the bases; no much larger clone lies one base away.

The sample was peripheral blood mononuclear cells (PBMCs), taken when the disease was refractory, from a patient treated with antithyroid drugs. The origin of this receptor is a female donor with Graves disease. Recombination linked TRBV5-1 to TRBJ2-5, with no confident D gene call. CDR3 sequence: CASSRPGQETQYF. In nucleotide form, the sequence is TGCGCCAGCAGTAGGCCAGGCCAAGAGACCCAGTACTTC.